This TCR beta chain was sequenced for a study of CD8+ T cells in alopecia areata. As for treatment: oral pan-JAK inhibitor, 5-10 mg twice daily. It was cDNA, reverse transcribed from extracted RNA, that served as the sequencing template. Here immunoSEQ multiplex PCR was the method, and the copy in TCRdb shows in-frame clones only, minus some. The sample contains about 120,000 clones, 58% of which appear only once. CDR3 size: 14 residues. The V and J ends lost 5 bases and 2 bases respectively, with 12 bases between them. Germline CDR1 and CDR2: SEHNR and FQNEAQ (reference sequence). J is TRBJ2-5 and V is TRBV7-9; TRBD2 might be the D (5 bases). This receptor was identified in a human donor with alopecia areata. This specimen was CD8+ T cells sorted from blood, taken at week 4, from a patient treated with tofacitinib. Here the CDR3 DNA reads TGTGCCAGCAGCCAGGTGGACTTTCAAGAGACCCAGTACTTC. Translated: CASSQVDFQETQYF.